The 28 T cell receptor beta chains below were found in one sample sequenced in a study of CD8 T cells in ankylosing spondylitis. One entry per CDR3 protein, called by TCRdb with MiXCR from the 5' RACE reads. The data show about 500,000 distinct CDR3 sequences, 9.5% to 15% seen once. These receptors are not linked to any known antigen. Findings and caveats of the study: Apparently characteristic of ankylosing spondylitis blood was a TCR beta motif (fewer than 10 highly homologous variants).

Sequencing was performed on blood, either unsorted or a sorted T cell fraction (not recorded which). These receptor sequences come from a male donor with ankylosing spondylitis.

V usage is TRBV6-1 and J usage is TRBJ2-1; 10 bases map to TRBD2. Germline V gene sequence: CDR1 MNHNS, CDR2 SASEGT. J was trimmed by 7 bases and V by 8 bases; bases with no gene match: 11. CDR3 size: 15 residues. CDR3 nucleotides: TGTGCCAGCGCAACTAGCGGGGACCACAGGAATGAGCAGTTCTTC. It yields the protein CASATSGDHRNEQFF.

In its sample, this clonotype was seen a few times. J is TRBJ2-7 and V is TRBV29-1; the match to TRBD2 covers 8 bases. Germline V gene sequence: CDR1 SQVTM, CDR2 ANQGSEA. The CDR3 consists of 11 residues. The CDR3: CGGGRAGEQYF. For the CDR3, the DNA is TGCGGCGGGGGGAGGGCTGGCGAGCAGTACTTC.

This clonotype has a count of ten or more. The rearrangement uses TRBV12-3 or TRBV12-4 and TRBJ2-7; the D gene could be TRBD1 or TRBD2 (5 bases each). The CDR3 spans 14 residues. The V gene lost 4 bases and the J gene lost 4 bases, with 14 bases spanning the gap. CDR3 in amino acids: CASSSNGGGYEQYF. The CDR3 DNA sequence: TGTGCCAGCAGTTCCAACGGTGGGGGATACGAGCAGTACTTC.

This clonotype was counted only a few times. The rearrangement links TRBV20-1 to TRBJ2-5; TRBD1 matches 7 bases. Germline CDR1 is DFQATT and CDR2 is SNEGSKA (reference sequence). J was trimmed by 4 bases and V by 5 bases; bases with no gene match: 10. CDR3 length equals 14 residues. The CDR3 is CSAQPTTGRETQYF. The CDR3 nucleotides are TGCAGTGCTCAGCCGACGACAGGGCGAGAGACCCAGTACTTC.

This clonotype has a handful of counts. J is TRBJ1-5 and V is TRBV3-1; D remains ambiguous. In germline, CDR1 is LGHDT, CDR2 YNNKEL (reference sequence). With 5 bases removed from V and 3 bases from J, the gap between germline ends came to 17 bases. The CDR3 loop spans 16 amino acids. DNA of the CDR3: TGTGCCAGCAGCGCATCTTACCGGGCTCACAATCAGCCCCAGCATTTT. Its translation is CASSASYRAHNQPQHF.

This chain joins TRBV30 and TRBJ2-3, with D perhaps matching TRBD2 (6 bases). The CDR3 is 14 amino acids. Trimming left V 5 bases short and J 1 base short, with 13 bases between. In germline, CDR1 is GTSNPN, CDR2 SVGIG (reference sequence). The CDR3 loop reads CAWVPSGGTDTQYF. The CDR3 DNA sequence: TGTGCCTGGGTCCCCTCGGGAGGCACAGATACGCAGTATTTT.

This clonotype appeared a few times. V gene TRBV5-5 combines with J gene TRBJ2-5; 11 positions match TRBD2. The germline CDR1 and CDR2 sequences are SGHKS and YYEKEE (reference sequence). Trimming removed 4 bases from V and 3 bases from J; junction bases left unmatched: 5. The CDR3 runs to 15 residues. The CDR3 coding sequence is TGTGCCAGCAGCGTTAGCGGGAGGGGAGAAGAGACCCAGTACTTC. Residues: CASSVSGRGEETQYF.

This chain uses TRBV5-5 with TRBJ2-1; D ambiguous. Germline V CDR1 and CDR2: SGHKS, YYEKEE (reference sequence). V was pared by 2 bases and J by 0 bases, with 9 bases between. The CDR3 is 15 amino acids. The CDR3 protein is CASSFLGNSYNEQFF. The CDR3 DNA follows: TGTGCCAGCAGCTTTCTTGGGAACTCCTACAATGAGCAGTTCTTC.

The chain has TRBV6-2 or TRBV6-3 and TRBJ2-7; tentatively, D is TRBD2 (6 bases). There are 13 residues in the CDR3. Germline lookup yields CDR1 MNHEY and CDR2 SVGEGT. Trimming removed 10 bases from V and 3 bases from J, with 16 bases in between. The CDR3 DNA reads as TGTGCCACCATGGAGGGCGGCCTCTACGAGCAGTACGTC. Translated, it gives CATMEGGLYEQYV.

Ten or more counts support this clonotype. This chain connects TRBV5-1 to TRBJ2-1; 8 bases line up with TRBD1. The trim removed 2 bases at V and 12 bases at J, leaving 16 bases unmatched. The CDR3 totals 16 residues. Germline-derived CDR1 and CDR2 are SGHRS and YFSETQ. In nucleotides, the CDR3 is TGCGCCAGCAGCTTAGGGGGGACAGGAGCGTCTTATGGGCAGTTCTTC. This gives the protein CASSLGGTGASYGQFF. The full variable domain, rest sourced from reference TRBV5-1 and TRBJ2-1, is KAGVTQTPRYLIKTRGQQVTLSCSPISGHRSVSWYQQTPGQGLQFLFEYFSETQRNKGNFPGRFSGRQFSNSRSEMNVSTLELGDSALYLCASSLGGTGASYGQFFGPGTRLTVL.

The chain links TRBV7-6 to TRBJ2-7, with D possibly being TRBD1 (6 bases). Trimming took 6 bases from V and 0 from J, leaving 12 bases between them. This CDR3 comprises 14 residues. CDR1 is SGHVS, CDR2 FNYEAQ, per germline. This CDR3 is CASRRDTNSYEQYF. The CDR3 DNA reads TGTGCCAGCAGAAGGGACACCAACTCCTACGAGCAGTACTTC.

This clonotype was seen ten or more times. V usage is TRBV20-1 and J usage is TRBJ1-2; TRBD1 matches at 8 bases. Per the germline V gene, CDR1 is DFQATT and CDR2 is SNEGSKA (reference sequence). CDR3 length: 12 residues. Trimming took 6 bases from V and 4 from J; bases not matched to a gene: 4. CDR3: CSAFDRGYGYTF. The CDR3 DNA is TGCAGTGCCTTCGACAGGGGCTATGGCTACACCTTC.

This clonotype was found once. The chain is built from TRBV30 and TRBJ1-1, with unresolved D. Germline CDR1 reads GTSNPN; CDR2 reads SVGIG (reference sequence). V lost 1 base and J lost 0, with 6 bases in between. The CDR3 contains 13 residues. The CDR3 bases are TGTGCCTGGAGTGAGACATTGAACACTGAAGCTTTCTTT. This gives the protein CAWSETLNTEAFF. The entire variable domain, with the rest obtained from reference TRBV30 and TRBJ1-1, is as follows: SQTIHQWPATLVQPVGSPLSLECTVEGTSNPNLYWYRQAAGRGLQLLFYSVGIGQISSEVPQNLSASRPQDRQFILSSKKLLLSDSGFYLCAWSETLNTEAFFGQGTRLTVV.

V and J are TRBV20-1 and TRBJ2-2, with TRBD1 matching over 9 bases. CDR3 length: 14 amino acids. V trimming: 5 bases; J trimming: 4 bases; junction bases outside the gene matches: 5. Per the germline V gene, CDR1 is DFQATT and CDR2 is SNEGSKA (reference sequence). The CDR3 DNA sequence: TGCAGTGCTGCCGGGACAGGGTCCACCGGGGAGCTGTTTTTT. Translation: CSAAGTGSTGELFF.

This clonotype was seen ten or more times. The gene calls are TRBV18 and TRBJ1-2; no firm D call. Trimming shortened V by 1 base and J by 4 bases, and 19 bases separated the two germline ends. The V gene's germline CDR1 is KGHSH and CDR2 LQKENI. This CDR3 is 17 amino acids long. The CDR3 DNA follows: TGTGCCAGCTCACCACGCTCTCCTAGTTCCGAGATCTATGGCTACACCTTC. This gives the protein CASSPRSPSSEIYGYTF. Complete variable domain (other parts from reference TRBV18 and TRBJ1-2): NAGVMQNPRHLVRRRGQEARLRCSPMKGHSHVYWYRQLPEEGLKFMVYLQKENIIDESGMPKERFSAEFPKEGPSILRIQQVVRGDSAAYFCASSPRSPSSEIYGYTFGSGTRLTVV.

This clonotype has a handful of counts. The chain employs TRBV7-9 and TRBJ2-1; D may match TRBD1 or TRBD2 (5 bases each). Germline-derived CDR1 and CDR2 are SEHNR and FQNEAQ (reference sequence). Between the trimmed V and J ends, which lost 3 bases and 9 bases, there was a span of 18 bases. The CDR3 sequence is 15 residues long. CDR3 nucleotides: TGTGCCAGCAGCTTGTCCGGTCAGGGCGCGGGTGAGCAGTTCTTC. This gives the protein CASSLSGQGAGEQFF.

This clonotype came up many times. This chain uses TRBV5-1 with TRBJ2-1; TRBD1 matches 9 bases. The germline CDR1 and CDR2 sequences are SGHRS and YFSETQ. V lost 4 bases, J lost 9 bases, and 8 bases stayed unmatched. CDR3 length: 14 amino acids. The DNA of the CDR3 is TGCGCCAGCAGCCCGATCGTGGACAGGGGTGAGCAGTTCTTC. Translated, it gives CASSPIVDRGEQFF.

The table lists this clonotype with a few counts. The V call is TRBV11-2, the J call TRBJ2-5, with 10 bases identical to TRBD1. Germline V gives CDR1 SGHAT, CDR2 FQNNGV. Unmatched junction bases numbered 11, after V lost 2 bases and J lost 5 bases. The CDR3 spans 17 residues. The CDR3 DNA reads TGTGCCAGCAGCTTACATGCTGGGACAGGGGACCGGGAGACCCAGTACTTC. Its translation is CASSLHAGTGDRETQYF.

This clonotype occurred a few times. The chain carries TRBV27 and TRBJ1-1, with a possible D match to TRBD1 (5 bases). The germline V gene encodes CDR1 MNHEY and CDR2 SMNVEV (reference sequence). Trimming shortened V by 6 bases and J by 2 bases, and 19 bases separated the two germline ends. CDR3 length equals 16 residues. CDR3 sequence (DNA): TGTGCCAGCAGCCCTAGCTCGGGGGATGGAAACACTGAAGCTTTCTTT. The encoded protein is CASSPSSGDGNTEAFF.

This clonotype was picked up a small number of times. This chain links TRBV18 with TRBJ2-7; TRBD2 aligns across 9 bases. Germline V gene sequence: CDR1 KGHSH, CDR2 LQKENI. Trimming at V came to 3 bases and at J to 6 bases, leaving 9 bases not matched to a gene. This CDR3 has 15 amino acids. The DNA for the CDR3 is TGTGCCAGCTCACCGGGGATAGCGGGAGCGGGCGAGCAGTACGTC. Amino acid sequence: CASSPGIAGAGEQYV.

This clonotype occurred a few times. The chain carries TRBV29-1 and TRBJ2-1, with TRBD2 identical over 16 bases. Germline loops: CDR1 SQVTM, CDR2 ANQGSEA. This CDR3 is 17 amino acids long. Trimming removed 6 bases from V and 8 bases from J; junction bases left unmatched: 13. CDR3 protein: CSVGGTSGREDLDEQFF. CDR3 in DNA: TGCAGCGTGGGGGGGACTAGCGGGAGGGAGGATTTGGATGAGCAGTTCTTC.

This clonotype was observed a few times. The chain's CDR3 is CASRGGGGGPYNEQFF. The CDR3, as DNA: TGTGCCAGCAGAGGGGGCGGCGGGGGGCCCTACAATGAGCAGTTCTTC. This sequence joins TRBV2 and TRBJ2-1; a weak D match, TRBD2 (8 bases). The CDR3 runs 16 residues. Germline V CDR1 and CDR2: SNHLY, FYNNEI. With 6 bases removed from V and 2 bases from J, the gap between germline ends came to 17 bases.

The chain uses TRBV11-3 and TRBJ2-2; tentative D call: TRBD2 (6 bases). This CDR3 spans 16 amino acids. The V gene's germline CDR1 is SGHNT and CDR2 YENEEA. With 0 bases removed from V and 0 bases from J, the gap between germline ends came to 8 bases. The CDR3 is CASSLDSGANTGELFF. CDR3 sequence (DNA): TGTGCCAGCAGCTTAGATTCGGGGGCGAACACCGGGGAGCTGTTTTTT.

The V call is TRBV19, the J call TRBJ1-4; D unresolved. V was clipped by 0 bases and J by 8 bases, with 10 bases between them. CDR1 is LNHDA and CDR2 is SQIVND in the germline V gene (reference sequence). The CDR3 is made up of 14 amino acids. The CDR3 bases are TGTGCCAGTAGTATAGAAGGGAGAGGAGAAAAACTGTTTTTT. It codes for CASSIEGRGEKLFF.

The chain combines TRBV5-8 with TRBJ1-3; D perhaps matches TRBD1 (6 bases). Trimming shortened V by 4 bases and J by 0 bases, and 14 bases separated the two germline ends. In germline, CDR1 is SGHTS, CDR2 YDEGEE. This CDR3 comprises 16 residues. The CDR3 protein is CASSQGGPSSGNTIYF. Here the CDR3 DNA reads TGTGCCAGCAGCCAAGGGGGGCCTTCCTCTGGAAACACCATATATTTT.

This clonotype showed up just a few times. V usage is TRBV7-6 and J usage is TRBJ2-1; D is perhaps TRBD2 (6 bases). The CDR3 has 15 amino acids. The V gene's germline CDR1 is SGHVS and CDR2 FNYEAQ. V was trimmed by 5 bases and J by 10 bases, leaving 21 bases between them. CDR3 region: CASSRHLAGLGEQFF. The CDR3 DNA reads TGTGCCAGCAGCCGTCATCTGGCGGGATTAGGGGAGCAGTTCTTC.

This clonotype was detected only a few times. The chain carries TRBV27 and TRBJ2-1; D not certain. There are 14 residues in the CDR3. Trimming removed 7 bases at V and 4 bases at J, with 14 bases between. Germline CDR1 is MNHEY and CDR2 is SMNVEV (reference sequence). CDR3 protein: CASTVLGSYNEQFF. CDR3 coding DNA: TGTGCCAGCACAGTGTTAGGGTCATACAATGAGCAGTTCTTC.

J is TRBJ2-5 and V is TRBV15, with D possibly TRBD1 on 5 matching bases. Deletions cut 2 bases from V and 7 bases from J, with 14 bases between. Germline-derived CDR1 and CDR2 are LNHNV and YYDKDF (reference sequence). The CDR3 length is 14 residues. Here the CDR3 reads CATSRSDQGGTQYF. Written as DNA, the CDR3 is TGTGCCACCAGCAGATCAGACCAGGGCGGGACCCAGTACTTC.